The sequence of this T cell receptor beta chain was determined in a study of OX40 agonist ivuxolimab in advanced cancers. Study at large: Participants could have had prior anti-PD-1, anti-PD-L1 or anti-CTLA-4 therapy, and roughly 40% had some. Three patients got partial responses; one had hepatocellular carcinoma and two had cutaneous melanoma.

Profiled with immunoSEQ multiplex PCR; TCRdb holds only in-frame clones, not every one. The sample has 25,000 to 35,000 clones, about four fifths seen once. Comment on this clone: Its antigen remains unknown.

Study results and limitations: At 0.1 to 3.0 mg/kg and by week 6, clonal expansion occurred in CD4+ and CD8+ blood T cells.

Sequenced here: CD4+ or CD8+ T cells sorted from blood, sampled in a trial of the OX40 agonist ivuxolimab. The TCR originated in an adult with an advanced solid tumor such as melanoma, head and neck, liver or kidney cancer.

CDR3 DNA: TGTGCCACCAGCAGTGAACCACGAGGGGGAAATCCCGAGCAGTACTTC. Its protein product is CATSSEPRGGNPEQYF. This chain connects TRBV15 to TRBJ2-7; a weak D match, TRBD1 (6 bases). The CDR3 totals 16 residues. With 3 bases removed from V and 6 bases from J, the gap between germline ends came to 21 bases. Germline loops: CDR1 LNHNV, CDR2 YYDKDF (reference sequence).